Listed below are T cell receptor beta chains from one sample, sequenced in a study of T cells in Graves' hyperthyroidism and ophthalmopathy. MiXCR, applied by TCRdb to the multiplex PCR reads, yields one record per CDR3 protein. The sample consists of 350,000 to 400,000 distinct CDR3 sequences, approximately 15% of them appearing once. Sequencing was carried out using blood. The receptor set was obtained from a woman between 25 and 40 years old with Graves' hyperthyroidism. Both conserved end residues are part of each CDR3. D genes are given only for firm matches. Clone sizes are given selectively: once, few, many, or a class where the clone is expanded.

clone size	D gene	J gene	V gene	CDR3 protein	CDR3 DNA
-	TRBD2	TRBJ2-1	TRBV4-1	CASSYVVSGRVYEQFF	TGCGCCAGCAGCTACGTGGTTAGCGGGAGGGTCTATGAGCAGTTCTTC
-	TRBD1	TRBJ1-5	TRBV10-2	CASTDRGVNQPQHF	TGCGCCAGCACAGACAGGGGGGTCAATCAGCCCCAGCATTTT
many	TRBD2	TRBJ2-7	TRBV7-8	CASSLPKTSGGNYEQYF	TGTGCCAGCAGCTTACCTAAGACTAGCGGGGGTAACTACGAGCAGTACTTC
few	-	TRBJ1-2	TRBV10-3	CAISENPDYGYTF	TGTGCCATCAGTGAGAACCCAGACTATGGCTACACCTTC
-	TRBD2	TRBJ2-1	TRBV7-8	CASSLQGTRWTNEQFF	TGTGCCAGCAGCTTACAGGGGACTAGGTGGACCAATGAGCAGTTCTTC
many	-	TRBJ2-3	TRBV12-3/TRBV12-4	CASSPRGGGVLTDTQYF	TGTGCCAGCAGTCCCCGGGGAGGGGGCGTCCTCACAGATACGCAGTATTTT
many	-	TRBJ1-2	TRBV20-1	CSARDSNYGYTF	TGCAGTGCTAGAGACAGCAACTATGGCTACACCTTC
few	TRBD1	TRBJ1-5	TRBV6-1	CASSYPHQDRGGRQPQHF	TGTGCCAGCAGCTACCCACACCAAGACAGGGGAGGAAGGCAGCCCCAGCATTTT
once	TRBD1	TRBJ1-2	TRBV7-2	CASSQQGPANYDYTF	TGTGCCAGCAGCCAACAGGGGCCGGCTAACTATGACTACACCTTC
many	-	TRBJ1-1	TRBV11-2	CASSSPGRMNTEAFF	TGTGCCAGCAGCTCCCCGGGACGTATGAACACTGAAGCTTTCTTT
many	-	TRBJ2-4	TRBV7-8	CASSLRWGGGEAKNIQYF	TGTGCCAGCAGCTTAAGATGGGGAGGGGGCGAAGCCAAAAACATTCAGTACTTC